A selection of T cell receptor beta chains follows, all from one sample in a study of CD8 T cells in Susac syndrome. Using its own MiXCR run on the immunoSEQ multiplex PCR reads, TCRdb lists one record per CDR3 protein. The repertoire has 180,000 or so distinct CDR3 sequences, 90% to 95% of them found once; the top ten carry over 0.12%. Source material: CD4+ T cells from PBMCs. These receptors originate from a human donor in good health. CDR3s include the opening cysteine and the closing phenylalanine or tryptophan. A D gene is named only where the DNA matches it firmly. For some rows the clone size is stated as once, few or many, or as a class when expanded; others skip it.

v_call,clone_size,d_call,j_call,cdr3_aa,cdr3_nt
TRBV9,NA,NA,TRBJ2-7,CASSVGQVVGEQYF,TGTGCCAGCAGCGTAGGGCAGGTCGTGGGGGAGCAGTACTTC
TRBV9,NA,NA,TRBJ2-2,CASSVEGTGELFF,TGTGCCAGCAGCGTAGAAGGGACCGGGGAGCTGTTTTTT
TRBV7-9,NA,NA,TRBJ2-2,CASSPTWEAGTGELFF,TGTGCCAGCAGCCCCACCTGGGAGGCGGGAACCGGGGAGCTGTTTTTT
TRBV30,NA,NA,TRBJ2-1,CAWGVGQAQFF,TGTGCCTGGGGGGTTGGGCAGGCACAGTTCTTC
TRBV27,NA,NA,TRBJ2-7,CASSPRPEGSYEQYF,TGTGCCAGCAGTCCTCGCCCGGAGGGCTCCTACGAGCAGTACTTC
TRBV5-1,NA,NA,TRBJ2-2,CASGLGSGELFF,TGCGCCAGCGGCCTAGGTTCCGGGGAGCTGTTTTTT
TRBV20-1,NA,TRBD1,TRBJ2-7,CSASPPGQGGYEQYF,TGCAGTGCCTCCCCACCGGGACAGGGGGGCTACGAGCAGTACTTC
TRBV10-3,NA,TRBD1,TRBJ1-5,CAISEAGGQPQHF,TGTGCCATCAGTGAAGCAGGGGGCCAGCCCCAGCATTTT
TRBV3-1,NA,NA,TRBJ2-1,CASSQGLYNEQFF,TGTGCCAGCAGCCAAGGGCTTTACAATGAGCAGTTCTTC
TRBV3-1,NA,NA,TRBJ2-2,CASSQTRVLTGELFF,TGTGCCAGCAGCCAAACGAGAGTGCTCACCGGGGAGCTGTTTTTT
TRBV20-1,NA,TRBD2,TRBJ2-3,CSAYGTSGTDTQYF,TGCAGTGCTTACGGGACTAGCGGGACGGATACGCAGTATTTT
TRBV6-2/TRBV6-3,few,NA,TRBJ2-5,CASSYKETQYF,TGTGCCAGCAGTTATAAAGAGACCCAGTACTTC
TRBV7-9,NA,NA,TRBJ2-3,CASSLAQSTGAIF,TGTGCCAGCAGCCTAGCACAAAGCACAGGAGCCATCTTT
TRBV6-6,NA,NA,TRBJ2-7,CASSYSRGRGSGEQYF,TGTGCCAGCAGTTACTCGAGGGGCCGGGGATCGGGGGAGCAGTACTTC
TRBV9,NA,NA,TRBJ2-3,CASSSSGEPTDTQYF,TGTGCCAGCAGCTCCTCAGGGGAGCCCACAGATACGCAGTATTTT
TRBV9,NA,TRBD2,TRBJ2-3,CASTTRVGGGTDTQYF,TGTGCCAGCACCACTAGAGTGGGGGGGGGCACAGATACGCAGTATTTT
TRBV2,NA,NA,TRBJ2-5,CAIKKAGPTETQYF,TGTGCCATTAAGAAAGCGGGTCCGACGGAGACCCAGTACTTC
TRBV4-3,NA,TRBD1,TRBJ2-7,CASSQGPGQTYEQYF,TGCGCCAGCAGCCAAGGGCCGGGACAGACCTACGAGCAGTACTTC
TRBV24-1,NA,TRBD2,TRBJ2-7,CATSAGGRSYEQYF,TGTGCCACCAGTGCGGGAGGCCGCTCCTACGAGCAGTACTTC
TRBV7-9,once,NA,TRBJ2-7,CASSLLRAEQYF,TGTGCCAGCAGCTTACTCAGGGCCGAGCAGTACTTC
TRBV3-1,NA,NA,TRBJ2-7,CASSTLAQSYEQYF,TGTGCCAGCAGCACCCTGGCACAGTCCTACGAGCAGTACTTC
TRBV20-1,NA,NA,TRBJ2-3,CSERFPSTDTQYF,TGCAGTGAGCGGTTCCCTAGCACAGATACGCAGTATTTT
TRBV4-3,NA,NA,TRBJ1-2,CASSLTGTPLGYTF,TGCGCCAGCAGCTTAACCGGGACACCCCTTGGCTACACCTTC
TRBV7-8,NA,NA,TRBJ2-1,CASSLSASVEQFF,TGTGCCAGCAGCTTATCGGCTAGCGTTGAGCAGTTCTTC
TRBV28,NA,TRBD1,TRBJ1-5,CASRGQGASQPQHF,TGTGCCAGCAGGGGACAGGGGGCTTCACAGCCCCAGCATTTT
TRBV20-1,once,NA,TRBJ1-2,CSARVPGAQAF,TGCAGTGCTAGAGTCCCCGGGGCGCAGGCCTTC
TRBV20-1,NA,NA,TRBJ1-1,CSAPDSGISTEAFF,TGCAGTGCTCCAGACAGTGGGATATCGACTGAAGCTTTCTTT
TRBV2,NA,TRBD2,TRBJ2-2,CASSDSGGPNTGELFF,TGTGCCAGCAGTGACAGCGGGGGACCGAACACCGGGGAGCTGTTTTTT
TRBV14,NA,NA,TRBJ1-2,CASSQNRVGYTF,TGTGCCAGCAGTCAGAACAGGGTCGGCTACACCTTC
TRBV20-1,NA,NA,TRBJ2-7,CSARQLGQGGGYEQYF,TGCAGTGCTAGACAGTTGGGGCAGGGAGGCGGGTACGAGCAGTACTTC
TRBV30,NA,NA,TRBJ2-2,CAWRPNTGELFF,TGTGCCTGGAGGCCGAACACCGGGGAGCTGTTTTTT
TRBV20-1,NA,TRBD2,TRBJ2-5,CSVFVAGWQETQYF,TGCAGTGTTTTTGTAGCGGGGTGGCAGGAGACCCAGTACTTC
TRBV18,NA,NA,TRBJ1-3,CASSLTTGSSGNTIYF,TGTGCCAGCTCACTTACGACGGGGAGCTCTGGAAACACCATATATTTT
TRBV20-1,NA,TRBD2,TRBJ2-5,CSASSSQRGKQTQYF,TGCAGTGCTAGTTCCTCCCAGCGGGGGAAACAGACCCAGTACTTC
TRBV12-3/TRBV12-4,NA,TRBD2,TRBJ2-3,CASSFSAGNPDTQYF,TGTGCCAGCAGTTTCTCAGCGGGGAACCCAGATACGCAGTATTTT
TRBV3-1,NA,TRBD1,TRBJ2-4,CASSEGGQGSKNIQYF,TGTGCCAGCAGCGAAGGCGGACAGGGGTCCAAAAACATTCAGTACTTC
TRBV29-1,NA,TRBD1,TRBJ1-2,CSAKTGGNYGYTF,TGCAGCGCCAAGACAGGGGGGAACTATGGCTACACCTTC
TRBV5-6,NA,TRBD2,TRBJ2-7,CASSIGTSGGYEQYF,TGTGCCAGCAGCATTGGGACTAGCGGGGGCTACGAGCAGTACTTC
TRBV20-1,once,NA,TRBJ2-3,CSARPLPTTDTQYF,TGCAGTGCTAGACCCCTGCCCACCACAGATACGCAGTATTTT
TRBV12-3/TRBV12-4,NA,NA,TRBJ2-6,CASSSDSSLSGANVLTF,TGTGCCAGCAGTTCGGACAGCTCATTATCCGGGGCCAACGTCCTGACTTTC
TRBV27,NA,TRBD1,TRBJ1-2,CASSRDRGHYGYTF,TGTGCCAGCAGCCGGGACAGGGGGCACTATGGCTACACCTTC
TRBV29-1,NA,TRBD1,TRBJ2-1,CSVGQGANEQFF,TGCAGCGTAGGACAGGGGGCGAATGAGCAGTTCTTC
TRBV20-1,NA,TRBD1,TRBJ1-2,CSATGASGYTF,TGCAGTGCCACAGGGGCCAGCGGCTACACCTTC
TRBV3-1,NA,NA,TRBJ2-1,CASSQELTSSYNEQFF,TGTGCCAGCAGCCAAGAATTGACTAGCTCCTACAATGAGCAGTTCTTC
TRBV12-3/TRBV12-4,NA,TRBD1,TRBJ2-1,CASSLASYRGYEQFF,TGTGCCAGCAGTTTAGCCTCGTACAGGGGCTATGAGCAGTTCTTC
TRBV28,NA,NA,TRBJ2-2,CASSQGHNTGELFF,TGTGCCAGCAGCCAGGGACACAACACCGGGGAGCTGTTTTTT
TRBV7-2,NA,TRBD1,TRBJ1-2,CASTKDRNYGYTF,TGTGCCAGCACCAAGGACAGGAACTATGGCTACACCTTC
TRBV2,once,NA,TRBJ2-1,CASTTGMSYNEQFF,TGTGCCAGCACCACAGGGATGTCCTACAATGAGCAGTTCTTC
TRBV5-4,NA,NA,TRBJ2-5,CASSLGAGGRQETQYF,TGTGCCAGCAGCTTGGGGGCTGGGGGAAGGCAAGAGACCCAGTACTTC
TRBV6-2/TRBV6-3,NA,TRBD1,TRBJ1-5,CASSSGTAQPQHF,TGTGCCAGCAGTTCCGGGACAGCCCAGCCCCAGCATTTT
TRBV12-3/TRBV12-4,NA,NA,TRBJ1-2,CASSYGGDYGYTF,TGTGCCAGCAGTTACGGCGGAGACTATGGCTACACCTTC
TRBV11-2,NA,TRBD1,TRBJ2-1,CASSRTGGSSYNEQFF,TGTGCCAGCAGTCGGACAGGGGGGAGCTCCTACAATGAGCAGTTCTTC
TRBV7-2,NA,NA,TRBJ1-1,CASSFGINTEAFF,TGTGCCAGCAGCTTTGGAATAAACACTGAAGCTTTCTTT
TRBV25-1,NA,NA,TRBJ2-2,CASSGSGELFF,TGTGCCAGCAGTGGGTCCGGGGAGCTGTTTTTT
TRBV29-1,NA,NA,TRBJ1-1,CSVAVMNTEAFF,TGCAGCGTTGCAGTCATGAACACTGAAGCTTTCTTT
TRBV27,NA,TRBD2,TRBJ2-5,CASSAGTSGEETQYF,TGTGCCAGCAGCGCCGGGACTAGCGGGGAAGAGACCCAGTACTTC
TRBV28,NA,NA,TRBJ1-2,CASRYLGGGGGYTF,TGTGCCAGCAGATACCTCGGGGGAGGAGGTGGCTACACCTTC